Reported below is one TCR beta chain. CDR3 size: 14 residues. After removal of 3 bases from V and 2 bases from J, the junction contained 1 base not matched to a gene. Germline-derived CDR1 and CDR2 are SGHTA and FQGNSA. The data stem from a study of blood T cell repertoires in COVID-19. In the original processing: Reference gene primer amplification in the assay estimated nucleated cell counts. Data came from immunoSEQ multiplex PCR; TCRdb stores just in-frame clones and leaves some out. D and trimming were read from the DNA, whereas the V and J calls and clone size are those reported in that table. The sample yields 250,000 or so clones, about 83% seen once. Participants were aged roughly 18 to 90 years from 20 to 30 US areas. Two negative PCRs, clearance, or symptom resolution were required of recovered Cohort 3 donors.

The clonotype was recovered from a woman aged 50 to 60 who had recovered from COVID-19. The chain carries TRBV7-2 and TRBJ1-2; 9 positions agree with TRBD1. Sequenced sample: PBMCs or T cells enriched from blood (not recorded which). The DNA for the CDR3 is TGTGCCAGCAGCTTGGGGACAGGGAACTATGGCTACACCTTC. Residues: CASSLGTGNYGYTF.